Following are 21 T cell receptor beta chains from one sample sequenced in a study of human T cells and chemical hapten exposure. Described time point: pre-sensitization, week 0. Indicated treatment: therapeutic diphenylcyclopropenone sensitization with weekly scalp DPC. Each CDR3 protein gets one entry after TCRdb re-called the RACE reads with MiXCR. The table shows tens of thousands of distinct CDR3 sequences, with 9.5% to 13% occurring only once. The sequences come from whole blood, collected in connection with sensitization to the hapten diphenylcyclopropenone (DPC). The receptors stem from a woman aged 45-59 years with alopecia areata. Some clones in this sample may be carry-over from other donors' samples.

In this sample, this clonotype turned up a few times. This chain joins TRBV3-1 and TRBJ2-1; D could derive from TRBD1 or TRBD2 (5 bases each). The V and J ends lost 4 bases and 7 bases respectively, with 23 bases between them. The CDR3 spans 17 residues. Germline CDR1 is LGHDT and CDR2 is YNNKEL (reference sequence). This CDR3 is CASSPSLGVRARNEQFF. The DNA for the CDR3 is TGTGCCAGCAGCCCCTCTCTGGGGGTCAGGGCTCGTAATGAGCAGTTCTTC.

This clonotype was observed many times. This chain joins TRBV29-1 and TRBJ1-1; TRBD1 aligns across 12 bases. CDR1 and CDR2 from the germline V gene are SQVTM and ANQGSEA. The trim removed 1 base at V and 5 bases at J, leaving 2 bases unmatched. This CDR3 comprises 14 residues. This chain's CDR3 is CSVEGGQGATEAFF. CDR3 nucleotides: TGCAGCGTTGAAGGGGGACAGGGGGCAACTGAAGCTTTCTTT.

This clonotype was recorded at least ten times. The chain has TRBV29-1 and TRBJ2-1; 9 bases match TRBD2. The CDR3 runs to 14 residues. Germline lookup yields CDR1 SQVTM and CDR2 ANQGSEA. Trimming cost V 6 bases and J 6 bases; bases outside gene matches: 9. CDR3 sequence reads: CSVKGREGPNEQFF. DNA for the CDR3: TGCAGCGTCAAAGGGCGGGAGGGCCCCAATGAGCAGTTCTTC.

This clonotype has a handful of counts. The rearrangement links TRBV28 to TRBJ1-5; a weak D match, TRBD1 (5 bases). V was cut by 3 bases and J by 1 base, with 10 bases left in between. Looked up from germline, CDR1 is MDHEN and CDR2 is SYDVKM. There are 15 residues in the CDR3. The DNA of the CDR3 is TGTGCCAGCAGTTTTCGGACACCGAGCAATCAGCCCCAGCATTTT. It is translated as CASSFRTPSNQPQHF.

This clonotype has ten or more counts. The V call is TRBV20-1, the J call TRBJ1-5, with 10 positions matching TRBD1. The germline gives CDR1 DFQATT, CDR2 SNEGSKA (reference sequence). Trimming cost V 6 bases and J 9 bases; bases outside gene matches: 8. The CDR3 spans 13 residues. DNA of the CDR3: TGCAGTGCCCAAAGGACAGGGGGGAGGCCCCAGCATTTT. This translates into CSAQRTGGRPQHF.

This sequence joins TRBV20-1 and TRBJ2-7, with no clear D. Between the trimmed V and J ends, which lost 4 bases and 2 bases, there was a span of 15 bases. The CDR3 sequence is 14 residues long. Per the germline V gene, CDR1 is DFQATT and CDR2 is SNEGSKA (reference sequence). CDR3 sequence reads: CSAITDSPAYEQYF. Written as DNA, the CDR3 is TGCAGTGCTATAACCGACTCCCCAGCCTACGAGCAGTACTTC.

The sample holds many counts of this clonotype. The rearrangement joins TRBV3-1 to TRBJ2-1, with TRBD2 identical over 9 bases. CDR1 is LGHDT, CDR2 YNNKEL, per germline (reference sequence). The CDR3 totals 20 residues. Trimming removed 2 bases from V and 8 bases from J; junction bases left unmatched: 22. The CDR3 DNA reads as TGTGCCAGCAGCCAAAGTCGGGCCAGCGGGAGGCCCCGAATGATTGATGAGCAGTTCTTC. Amino acids: CASSQSRASGRPRMIDEQFF.

This clonotype occurred many times. The chain couples TRBV20-1 to TRBJ2-1; 14 bases are shared with TRBD2. Germline CDR1 and CDR2: DFQATT and SNEGSKA (reference sequence). The V gene end was trimmed by 6 bases and the J gene end by 7 bases; junction bases not matched to a gene: 5. The CDR3 runs to 14 residues. The CDR3, as DNA: TGCAGTGCAGGACTAGCGGGAGGTAGAAATGAGCAGTTCTTC. Its translation is CSAGLAGGRNEQFF.

This clonotype was observed many times. This rearrangement joins TRBV7-6 to TRBJ2-5; D perhaps matches TRBD2 (6 bases). Trimming took 7 bases from V and 2 from J, leaving 14 bases between them. Germline V gene sequence: CDR1 SGHVS, CDR2 FNYEAQ. The CDR3 runs 14 residues. The CDR3: CASIRRGNQETQYF. The CDR3 DNA follows: TGTGCCAGCATACGGCGGGGCAATCAAGAGACCCAGTACTTC.

The chain has TRBV2 and TRBJ2-5; TRBD1 matches 11 bases. The J segment lost 6 bases and the V segment lost 6 bases, leaving 6 bases of the junction unmatched. This CDR3 region has 14 residues. The V gene's germline CDR1 is SNHLY and CDR2 FYNNEI. The CDR3 spells CASREDRGRKTQYF. CDR3 DNA: TGTGCCAGCAGGGAGGACAGGGGGCGAAAGACCCAGTACTTC.

This clonotype was seen at least ten times. The CDR3 nucleotides read TGTGCCAGCAGTTACTCGACGCGCGTTGTTCAGCCCCAGCATTTT. It specifies CASSYSTRVVQPQHF. The rearrangement joins TRBV6-2 or TRBV6-3 to TRBJ1-5, with no clear D. V was clipped by 0 bases and J by 6 bases, with 12 bases between them. The CDR3 covers 15 residues. Germline V gene data show CDR1 as MNHEY and CDR2 as SVGEGT.

This clonotype was detected a few times. This sequence joins TRBV7-6 and TRBJ2-5; no firm D call. Germline V lookup: CDR1 SGHVS, CDR2 FNYEAQ. Trimming cost V 5 bases and J 2 bases, with 9 bases left between them. The CDR3 length is 13 residues. The CDR3 DNA reads as TGTGCCAGCAGCCCCGAGATACAAGAGACCCAGTACTTC. Amino acids: CASSPEIQETQYF. The full variable domain, rest sourced from reference TRBV7-6 and TRBJ2-5, is GAGVSQSPRYKVTKRGQDVALRCDPISGHVSLYWYRQALGQGPEFLTYFNYEAQQDKSGLPNDRFSAERPEGSISTLTIQRTEQRDSAMYRCASSPEIQETQYFGPGTRLLVL.

The V and J genes are TRBV7-9 and TRBJ2-7; the D is unclear. The length of the CDR3 is 15 residues. The V end lost 2 bases, the J end lost 3 bases, and 14 bases lay between the germline ends. Looked up from germline, CDR1 is SEHNR and CDR2 is FQNEAQ (reference sequence). The CDR3 region is CASSLPPPNNYEQYF. Written as DNA, the CDR3 is TGTGCCAGCAGCTTACCCCCACCGAACAACTACGAGCAGTACTTC. Variable domain in full (rest from reference TRBV7-9 and TRBJ2-7): DTGVSQNPRHKITKRGQNVTFRCDPISEHNRLYWYRQTLGQGPEFLTYFQNEAQLEKSRLLSDRFSAERPKGSFSTLEIQRTEQGDSAMYLCASSLPPPNNYEQYFGPGTRLTVT.

The table lists this clonotype with many counts. The V and J genes are TRBV6-2 or TRBV6-3 and TRBJ1-1; no clear D gene. V shed 7 bases and J shed 4 bases, with 16 bases lying between them. This CDR3 has 14 residues. CDR1 MNHEY and CDR2 SVGEGT come from the germline V gene. The DNA of the CDR3 is TGTGCCAGCACCGTACCTGGGCGAAGCACTGAAGCTTTCTTT. Residues: CASTVPGRSTEAFF.

This clonotype has at least ten counts. The gene calls are TRBV6-6 and TRBJ2-3; 7 bases fit TRBD1. Germline loops: CDR1 MNHNY, CDR2 SVGAGI (reference sequence). Losses at the gene ends were 6 bases for V and 12 bases for J; bases not matched to a gene: 15. The CDR3 covers 14 residues. The CDR3 reads CASSRLEGASQQYF. CDR3 DNA sequence: TGTGCCAGCAGCCGACTCGAGGGGGCGAGCCAACAGTATTTT.

The sample holds many counts of this clonotype. Germline is not matched at one junction end, which may reflect a read error. The chain carries TRBV7-7 and TRBJ2-3; D not certain. This CDR3 region has 13 residues. Germline CDR1 is SSHAT and CDR2 is FNYEAQ (reference sequence). The CDR3 DNA reads TGTGCTAGCAGCCCGGGCTTGGAAGATACGCAGTATTTT. This codes for CASSPGLEDTQYF.

CDR3 coding DNA: TGTGCCAGCAGCTTAACCGGGACTAGCGGCTCCTACGAGCAGTACTTC. It encodes CASSLTGTSGSYEQYF. This chain links TRBV7-3 with TRBJ2-7, with TRBD2 matching 11 bases. The CDR3 is made up of 16 amino acids. In germline, CDR1 is SGHTA, CDR2 FQGTGA. With V trimmed by 0 bases and J by 0 bases, 1 base remained unmatched.

Concerning this clonotype: A read error is possible here, since a much larger clone lies one base away. The gene calls are TRBV19 and TRBJ1-2; 8 bases map to TRBD1. CDR1 is LNHDA and CDR2 is SQIVND in the germline V gene (reference sequence). The CDR3 extends over 15 amino acids. The DNA for the CDR3 is TGTGCCAGTAGCACAACAGGGGGACTTAACTATGGCTGCACCTTC. Amino acid sequence: CASSTTGGLNYGCTF.

This clonotype was detected many times. The chain combines TRBV14 with TRBJ1-2; perhaps TRBD1 as D (6 bases). The CDR3 consists of 15 residues. The germline V gene encodes CDR1 SGHDN and CDR2 FVKESK. Trimming pared 4 bases from V and 5 bases from J, leaving 17 bases between. The CDR3 protein is CASSRNRVYEYGYTF. In DNA form, the CDR3 reads TGTGCCAGCAGCCGGAACAGGGTTTATGAATATGGCTACACCTTC.

V is TRBV4-3 and J is TRBJ2-1; D is ambiguous. Trimming took off 0 bases at V and 8 bases at J, with 20 bases between the two ends. This CDR3 has 17 residues. From germline, CDR1 is LGHNA and CDR2 YSLEER. As DNA, the CDR3 is TGCGCCAGCAGCCAAGACTTAACTGAGCTCGAGGTCGATGAGCAGTTCTTC. This codes for CASSQDLTELEVDEQFF.

In this sample, this clonotype turned up a few times. The CDR3 DNA follows: TGTGCCAGCAGCAAAGAGAAGGGGGCGCCGGGAAACACCATATATTTT. Translation gives CASSKEKGAPGNTIYF. The chain recombines TRBV21-1 with TRBJ1-3; the D segment call TRBD1 is taken from the table without a DNA check. TRBV21-1 corresponds to a pseudogene. The CDR3 length is 16 residues.